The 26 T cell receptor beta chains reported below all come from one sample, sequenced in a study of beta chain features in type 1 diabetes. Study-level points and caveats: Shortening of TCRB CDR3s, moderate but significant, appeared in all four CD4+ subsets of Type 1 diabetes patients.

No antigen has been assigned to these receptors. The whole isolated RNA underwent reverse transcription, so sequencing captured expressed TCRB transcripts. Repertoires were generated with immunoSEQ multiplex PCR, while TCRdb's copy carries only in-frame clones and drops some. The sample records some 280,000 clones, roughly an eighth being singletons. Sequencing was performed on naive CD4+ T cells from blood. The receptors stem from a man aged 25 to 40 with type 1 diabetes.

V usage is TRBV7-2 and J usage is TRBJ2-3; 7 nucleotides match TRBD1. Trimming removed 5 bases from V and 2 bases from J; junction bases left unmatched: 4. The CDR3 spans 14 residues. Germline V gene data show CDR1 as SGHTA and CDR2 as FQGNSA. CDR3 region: CASSPGQATDTQYF. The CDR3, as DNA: TGTGCCAGCAGCCCCGGACAGGCCACAGATACGCAGTATTTT.

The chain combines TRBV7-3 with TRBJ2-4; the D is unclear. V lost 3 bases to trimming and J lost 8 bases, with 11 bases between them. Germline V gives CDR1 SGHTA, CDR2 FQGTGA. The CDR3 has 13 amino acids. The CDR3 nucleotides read TGTGCCAGCAGCTTTCGAGCCTCGGACATTCAGTACTTC. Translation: CASSFRASDIQYF. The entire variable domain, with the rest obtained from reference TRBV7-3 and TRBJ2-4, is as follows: GAGVSQTPSNKVTEKGKYVELRCDPISGHTALYWYRQSLGQGPEFLIYFQGTGAADDSGLPNDRFFAVRPEGSVSTLKIQRTERGDSAVYLCASSFRASDIQYFGAGTRLSVL.

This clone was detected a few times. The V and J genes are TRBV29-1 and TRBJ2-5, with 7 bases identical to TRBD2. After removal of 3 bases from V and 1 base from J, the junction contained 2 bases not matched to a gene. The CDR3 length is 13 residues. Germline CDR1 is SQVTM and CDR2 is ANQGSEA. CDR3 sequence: CSVDASGQETQYF. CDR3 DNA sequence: TGCAGCGTTGATGCTAGCGGCCAAGAGACCCAGTACTTC.

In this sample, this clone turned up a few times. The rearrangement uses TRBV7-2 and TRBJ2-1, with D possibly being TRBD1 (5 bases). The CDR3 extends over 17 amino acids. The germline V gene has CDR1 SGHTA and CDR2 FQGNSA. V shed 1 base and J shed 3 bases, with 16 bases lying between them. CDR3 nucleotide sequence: TGTGCCAGCAGCTTAGTGTTCGTTGGCCAGGGCTACAATGAGCAGTTCTTC. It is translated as CASSLVFVGQGYNEQFF.

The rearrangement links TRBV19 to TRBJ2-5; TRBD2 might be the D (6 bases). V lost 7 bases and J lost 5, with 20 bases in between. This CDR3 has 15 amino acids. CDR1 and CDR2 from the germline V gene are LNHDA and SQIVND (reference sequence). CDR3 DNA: TGTGCCAGTACTTCTGCGGCGGGACCCCTGGAGACCCAGTACTTC. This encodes CASTSAAGPLETQYF.

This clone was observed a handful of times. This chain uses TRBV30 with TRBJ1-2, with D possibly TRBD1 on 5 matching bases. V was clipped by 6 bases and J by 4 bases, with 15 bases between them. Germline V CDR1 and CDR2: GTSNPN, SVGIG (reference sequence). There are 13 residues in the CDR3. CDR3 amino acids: CACRGGTSYGYTF. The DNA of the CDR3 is TGTGCCTGCCGGGGAGGGACCTCCTATGGCTACACCTTC.

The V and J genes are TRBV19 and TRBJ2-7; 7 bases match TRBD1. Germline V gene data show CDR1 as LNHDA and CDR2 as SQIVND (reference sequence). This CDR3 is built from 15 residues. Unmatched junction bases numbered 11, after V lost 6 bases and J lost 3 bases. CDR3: CASSLGQVLLYEQYF. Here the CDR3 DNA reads TGTGCCAGTAGCCTCGGACAGGTCCTTCTCTACGAGCAGTACTTC.

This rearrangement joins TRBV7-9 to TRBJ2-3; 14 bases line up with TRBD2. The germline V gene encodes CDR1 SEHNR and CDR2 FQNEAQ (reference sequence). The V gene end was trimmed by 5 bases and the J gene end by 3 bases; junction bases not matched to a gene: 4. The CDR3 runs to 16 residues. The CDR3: CASSPRLAGGTDTQYF. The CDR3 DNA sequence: TGTGCCAGCAGCCCCCGACTAGCGGGAGGGACAGATACGCAGTATTTT.

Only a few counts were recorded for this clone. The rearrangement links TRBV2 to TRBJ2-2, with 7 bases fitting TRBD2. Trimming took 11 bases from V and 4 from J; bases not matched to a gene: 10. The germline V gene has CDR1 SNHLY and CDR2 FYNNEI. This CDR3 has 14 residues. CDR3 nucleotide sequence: TGTGCCTCTGGGAGACGGGAGGTCACCGGGGAGCTGTTTTTT. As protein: CASGRREVTGELFF.

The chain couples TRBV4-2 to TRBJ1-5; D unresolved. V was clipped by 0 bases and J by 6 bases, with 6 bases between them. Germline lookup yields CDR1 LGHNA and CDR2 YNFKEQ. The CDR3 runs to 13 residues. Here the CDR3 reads CASSQDPRQPQHF. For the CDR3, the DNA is TGTGCCAGCAGCCAAGATCCTCGTCAGCCCCAGCATTTT.

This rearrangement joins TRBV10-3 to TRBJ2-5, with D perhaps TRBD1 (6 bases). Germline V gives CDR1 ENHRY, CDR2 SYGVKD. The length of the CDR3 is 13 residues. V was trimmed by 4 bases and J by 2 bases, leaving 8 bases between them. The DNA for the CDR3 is TGTGCCATCAGTGGGACAGCACAAGAGACCCAGTACTTC. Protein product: CAISGTAQETQYF.

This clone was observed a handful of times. The CDR3: CASSLGQGSNQPQHF. The CDR3 DNA reads as TGTGCCAGCAGCCTCGGACAGGGCAGCAATCAGCCCCAGCATTTT. The V gene is TRBV7-6, the J gene TRBJ1-5, with 8 bases that match TRBD1. The trim removed 5 bases at V and 1 base at J, leaving 4 bases unmatched. The CDR3 runs to 15 residues. Per germline, CDR1 SGHVS and CDR2 FNYEAQ.

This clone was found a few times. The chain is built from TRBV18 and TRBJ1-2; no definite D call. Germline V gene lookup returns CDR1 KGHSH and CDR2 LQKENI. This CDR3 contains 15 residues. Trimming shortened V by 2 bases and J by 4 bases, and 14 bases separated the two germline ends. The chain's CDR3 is CASSPLQRGAYGYTF. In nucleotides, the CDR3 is TGTGCCAGCTCACCATTGCAACGGGGAGCCTATGGCTACACCTTC.

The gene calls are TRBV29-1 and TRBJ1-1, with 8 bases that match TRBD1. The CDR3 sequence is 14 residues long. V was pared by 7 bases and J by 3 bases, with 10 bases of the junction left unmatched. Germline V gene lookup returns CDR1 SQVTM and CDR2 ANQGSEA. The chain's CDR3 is CSASQGQGYTEAFF. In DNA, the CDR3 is TGCAGCGCATCCCAAGGACAGGGTTACACTGAAGCTTTCTTT.

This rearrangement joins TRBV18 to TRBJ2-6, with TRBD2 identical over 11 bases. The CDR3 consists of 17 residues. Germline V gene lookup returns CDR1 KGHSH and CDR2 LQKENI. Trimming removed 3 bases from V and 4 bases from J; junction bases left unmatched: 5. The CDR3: CASSPSSGGPGANVLTF. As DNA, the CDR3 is TGTGCCAGCTCACCCTCTAGCGGGGGGCCCGGGGCCAACGTCCTGACTTTC.

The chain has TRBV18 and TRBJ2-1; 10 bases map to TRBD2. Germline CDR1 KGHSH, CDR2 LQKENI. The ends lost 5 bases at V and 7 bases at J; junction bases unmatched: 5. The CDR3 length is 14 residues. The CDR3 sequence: CASSTGLAQNEQFF. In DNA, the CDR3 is TGTGCCAGCTCAACGGGACTAGCGCAAAATGAGCAGTTCTTC.

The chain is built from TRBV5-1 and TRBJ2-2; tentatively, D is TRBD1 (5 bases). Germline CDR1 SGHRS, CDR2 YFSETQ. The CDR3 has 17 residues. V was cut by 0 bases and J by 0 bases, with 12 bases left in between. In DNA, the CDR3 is TGCGCCAGCAGCTTGGAATTCAAGGGGCCGAACACCGGGGAGCTGTTTTTT. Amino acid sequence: CASSLEFKGPNTGELFF.

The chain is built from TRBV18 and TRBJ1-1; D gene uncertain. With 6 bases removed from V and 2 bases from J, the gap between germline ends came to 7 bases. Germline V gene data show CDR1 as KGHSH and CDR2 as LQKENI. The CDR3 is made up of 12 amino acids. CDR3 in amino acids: CASSLLNTEAFF. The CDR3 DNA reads TGTGCCAGCTCCCTCTTAAACACTGAAGCTTTCTTT. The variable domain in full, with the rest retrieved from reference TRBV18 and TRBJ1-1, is NAGVMQNPRHLVRRRGQEARLRCSPMKGHSHVYWYRQLPEEGLKFMVYLQKENIIDESGMPKERFSAEFPKEGPSILRIQQVVRGDSAAYFCASSLLNTEAFFGQGTRLTVV.

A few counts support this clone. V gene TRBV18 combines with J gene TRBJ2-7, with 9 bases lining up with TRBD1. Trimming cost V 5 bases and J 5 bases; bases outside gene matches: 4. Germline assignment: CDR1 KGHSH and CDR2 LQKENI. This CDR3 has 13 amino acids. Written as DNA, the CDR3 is TGTGCCAGCTCAGAGGACAGGGGTCACGAGCAGTACTTC. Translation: CASSEDRGHEQYF.

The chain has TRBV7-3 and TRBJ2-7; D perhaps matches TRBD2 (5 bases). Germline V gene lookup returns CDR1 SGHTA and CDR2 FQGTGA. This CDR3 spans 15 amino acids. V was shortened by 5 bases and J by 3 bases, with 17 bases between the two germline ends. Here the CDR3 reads CASSPTREESYEQYF. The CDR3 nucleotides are TGTGCCAGCAGCCCCACCCGGGAAGAAAGCTACGAGCAGTACTTC.

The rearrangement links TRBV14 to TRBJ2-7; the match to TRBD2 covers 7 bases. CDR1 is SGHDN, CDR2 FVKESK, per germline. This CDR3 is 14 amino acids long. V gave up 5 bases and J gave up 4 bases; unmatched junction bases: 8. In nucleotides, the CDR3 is TGTGCCAGCAGCGGCTTCTCCGGGGGGTACGAGCAGTACTTC. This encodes CASSGFSGGYEQYF.

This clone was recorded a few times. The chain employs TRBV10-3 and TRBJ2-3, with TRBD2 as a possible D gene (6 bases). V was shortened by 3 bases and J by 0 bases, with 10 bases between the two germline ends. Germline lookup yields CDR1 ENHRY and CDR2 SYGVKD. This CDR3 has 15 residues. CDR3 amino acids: CAISDGGASTDTQYF. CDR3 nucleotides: TGTGCCATCAGTGATGGCGGGGCTAGCACAGATACGCAGTATTTT.

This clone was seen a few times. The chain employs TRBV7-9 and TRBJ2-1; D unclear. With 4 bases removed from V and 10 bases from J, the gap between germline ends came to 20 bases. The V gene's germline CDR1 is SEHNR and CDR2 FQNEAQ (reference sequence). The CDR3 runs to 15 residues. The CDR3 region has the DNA TGTGCCAGCAGCTCGCCCGTTTCATGGTCAGGAGAGCAGTTCTTC. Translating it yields CASSSPVSWSGEQFF. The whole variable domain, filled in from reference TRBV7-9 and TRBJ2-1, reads DTGVSQNPRHKITKRGQNVTFRCDPISEHNRLYWYRQTLGQGPEFLTYFQNEAQLEKSRLLSDRFSAERPKGSFSTLEIQRTEQGDSAMYLCASSSPVSWSGEQFFGPGTRLTVL.

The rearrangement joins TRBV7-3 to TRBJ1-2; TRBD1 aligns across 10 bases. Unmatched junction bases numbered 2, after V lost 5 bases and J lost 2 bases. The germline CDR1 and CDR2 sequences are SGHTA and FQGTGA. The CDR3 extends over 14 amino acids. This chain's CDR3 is CASSPGQGNYGYTF. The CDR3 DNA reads TGTGCCAGCAGCCCGGGACAGGGGAACTATGGCTACACCTTC.

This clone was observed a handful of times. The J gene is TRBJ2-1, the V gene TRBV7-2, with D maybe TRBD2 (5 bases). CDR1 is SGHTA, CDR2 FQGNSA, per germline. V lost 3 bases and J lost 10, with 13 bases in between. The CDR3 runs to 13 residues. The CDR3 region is CASSFHSEEEQFF. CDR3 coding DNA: TGTGCCAGCAGCTTCCACTCGGAGGAGGAGCAGTTCTTC.

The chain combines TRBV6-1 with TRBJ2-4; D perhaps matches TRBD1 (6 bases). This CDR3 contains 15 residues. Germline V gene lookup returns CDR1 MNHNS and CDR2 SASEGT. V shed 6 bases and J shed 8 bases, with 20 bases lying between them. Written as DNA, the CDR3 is TGTGCCAGCAGGGGAAACAGGGCCCCCATGGACATTCAGTACTTC. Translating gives CASRGNRAPMDIQYF.